This T cell receptor (beta chain) was captured by sequencing in a study of blood T cell repertoires in COVID-19. Study as a whole: Samples taken during acute and convalescent COVID-19 were collected in the United States, Italy and Spain. T cells, B-cell-depleted T cells, or PBMCs provided the cDNA or gDNA that served as material.

The CDR3 is 15 residues long. CDR1 and CDR2 (germline): SQVTM, ANQGSEA. Germline trimming cut 1 base from V and 2 bases from J; bases unmatched to any gene: 3. This clone was recorded only once. Those enrolled, adults aged roughly 18 to 100 years, came from around 24 US areas. Cohort 3 donors were reported recovered after two negative PCRs, clearance, or symptom resolution. Only in-frame clones appear in the TCRdb table, and some are missing; sequencing was by immunoSEQ multiplex PCR. The profile shows about 480,000 clones, roughly nine tenths of them singletons. The chain combines TRBV29-1 with TRBJ2-1; TRBD1 matches 9 bases. Material for sequencing was PBMCs or T cells enriched from blood (not recorded which). The origin of this receptor is a woman aged 55-70 years who had recovered from COVID-19. In DNA form, the CDR3 reads TGCAGCGTTGAAGGGGGGACAGGGACCTACAATGAGCAGTTCTTC. It codes for CSVEGGTGTYNEQFF.